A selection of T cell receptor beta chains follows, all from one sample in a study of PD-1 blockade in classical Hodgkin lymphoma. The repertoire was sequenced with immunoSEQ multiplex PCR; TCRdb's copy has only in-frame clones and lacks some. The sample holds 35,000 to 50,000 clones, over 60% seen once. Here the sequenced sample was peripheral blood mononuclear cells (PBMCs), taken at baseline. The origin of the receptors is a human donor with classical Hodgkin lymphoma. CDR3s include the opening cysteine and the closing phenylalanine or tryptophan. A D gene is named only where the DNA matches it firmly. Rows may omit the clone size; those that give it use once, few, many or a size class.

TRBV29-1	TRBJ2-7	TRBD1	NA	TGCAGCGCTTTCTCCCCCTCGACAGGGGGCAAGAACGAGCAGTACTTC	CSAFSPSTGGKNEQYF
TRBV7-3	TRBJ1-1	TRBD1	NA	TGTGCCAGCAGCACAGGACAGGGGACTGAAGCTTTCTTT	CASSTGQGTEAFF
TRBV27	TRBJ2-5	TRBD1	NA	TGTGCCAGCGCCAGGGGGCGCCGGGAGACCCAGTACTTC	CASARGRRETQYF
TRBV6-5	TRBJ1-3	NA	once	TGTGCCAGCAGTTACTCCCCGGCCGGCTCTGGAAACACCATATATTTT	CASSYSPAGSGNTIYF
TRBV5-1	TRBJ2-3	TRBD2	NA	TGCGCCAGCAGCGTAGGACTAGCGGTAATAGATACGCAGTATTTT	CASSVGLAVIDTQYF
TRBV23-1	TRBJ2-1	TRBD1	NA	TGCGCCAGCAGTCAACCCCCAAAGGGGGCTGTGGTCAATGAGCAGTTCTTC	CASSQPPKGAVVNEQFF
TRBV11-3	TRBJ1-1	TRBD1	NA	TGTGCCAGCAGCTCGGACAGGGGGTATAGCACTGAAGCTTTCTTT	CASSSDRGYSTEAFF
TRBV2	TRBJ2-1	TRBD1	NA	TGTGCCAGCAGAGGGGACAGCAATGAGCAGTTCTTC	CASRGDSNEQFF
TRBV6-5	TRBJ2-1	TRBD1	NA	TGTGCCAGCAGTTACCGCGGGACAGGTTACAATGAGCAGTTCTTC	CASSYRGTGYNEQFF
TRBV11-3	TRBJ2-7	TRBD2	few	TGTGCCAGCAGCTTAGATTTAGCGGGCTCCTACGAGCAGTACTTC	CASSLDLAGSYEQYF
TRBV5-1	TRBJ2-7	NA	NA	TGCGCCAGCAGAGGAGAGATCGAGCAGTACTTC	CASRGEIEQYF
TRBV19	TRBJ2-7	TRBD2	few	TGTGCCAGTAGACCTAGCGGGTCCTACGAGCAGTACTTC	CASRPSGSYEQYF
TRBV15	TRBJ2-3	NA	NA	TGTGCCACCAGCAGCACAGGGACGATCACAGATACGCAGTATTTT	CATSSTGTITDTQYF
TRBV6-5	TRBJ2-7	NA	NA	TGTGCCAGCAGTTACCGGGACGGTACCTACGAGCAGTACTTC	CASSYRDGTYEQYF
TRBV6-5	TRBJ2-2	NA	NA	TGTGCCAGCAGTTACTCCCTTAATACCGGGGAGCTGTTTTTT	CASSYSLNTGELFF
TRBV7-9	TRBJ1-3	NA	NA	TGTGCCAGCAGCTTTGATCTCGACTCTGGAAACACCATATATTTT	CASSFDLDSGNTIYF
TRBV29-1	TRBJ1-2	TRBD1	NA	TGCAGCGTCCCTAAAAGGCGGACAGGGGATGGCTACACCTTC	CSVPKRRTGDGYTF
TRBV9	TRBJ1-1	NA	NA	TGTGCCAGCAGCGTACTTGGTGCGAACACTGAAGCTTTCTTT	CASSVLGANTEAFF
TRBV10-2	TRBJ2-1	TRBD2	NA	TGCGCCAGCAGTCGCCTAGCGGTCTACAATGAGCAGTTCTTC	CASSRLAVYNEQFF
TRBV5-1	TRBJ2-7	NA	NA	TGCGCCAGCAGCTTGGCCGACCGTGAGGGGGGGCAGTACTTC	CASSLADREGGQYF
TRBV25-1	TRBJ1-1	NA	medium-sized	TGTGCCAGCACCAAAGCCGCAAAAGGAGCTTTCTTT	CASTKAAKGAFF
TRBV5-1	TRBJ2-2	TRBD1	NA	TGCGCCAGCAGCCCACAGGGGGCTCCCGGGGAGCTGTTTTTT	CASSPQGAPGELFF
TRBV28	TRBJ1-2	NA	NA	TGTGCCAGCAGTTCCACCCCGGAAGAGCTCTATGGCTACACCTTC	CASSSTPEELYGYTF
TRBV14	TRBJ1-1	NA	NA	TGTGCCAGCAGCCAAGGAGGTGCGTTGAACACTGAAGCTTTCTTT	CASSQGGALNTEAFF
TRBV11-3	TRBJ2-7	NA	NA	TGTGCCAGCAGCTTAGCATACGAGCAGTACTTC	CASSLAYEQYF
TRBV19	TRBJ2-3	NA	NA	TGTGCCACCCCCACGTGGCAGGGATCGCGCGATACGCAGTATTTT	CATPTWQGSRDTQYF
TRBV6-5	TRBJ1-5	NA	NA	TGTGCCAGCAGGCCCAGGGCTAATCAGCCCCAGCATTTT	CASRPRANQPQHF
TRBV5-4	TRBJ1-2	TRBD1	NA	TGTGCCAGCAGCCGGACAGGAACCAGGGGTGGCTACACCTTC	CASSRTGTRGGYTF
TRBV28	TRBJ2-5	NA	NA	TGTGCCAGCAGTTATGTCGGCGCGGGGTGGGAGACCCAGTACTTC	CASSYVGAGWETQYF
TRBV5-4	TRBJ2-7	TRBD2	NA	TGTGCCAGCAGCTTGTCGGGACTAGATGACGAGCAGTACTTC	CASSLSGLDDEQYF
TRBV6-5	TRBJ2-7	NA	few	TGTGCCAGCAGTTACCCCCCGTGGGAGCAGTACTTC	CASSYPPWEQYF
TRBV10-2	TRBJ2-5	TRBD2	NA	TGCGCCAGCAGTGATATAGCGGGAGGCCAAGAGACCCAGTACTTC	CASSDIAGGQETQYF
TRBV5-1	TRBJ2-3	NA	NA	TGCGCCAGCAGCTTAAGGGGGTACGGCACAGATACGCAGTATTTT	CASSLRGYGTDTQYF
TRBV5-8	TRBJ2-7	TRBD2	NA	TGTGCCAGCAGCCCCGGGGCGGGGCAGGCTAGCGGTTCCTCCTACGAGCAGTACTTC	CASSPGAGQASGSSYEQYF
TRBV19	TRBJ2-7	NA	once	TGTGCCAGTAGTATCGCCGGGGACCACGAGCAGTACTTC	CASSIAGDHEQYF